The rows below give T cell receptor beta chains drawn from one sample of a study of cytomegalovirus exposure and HLA in healthy donors. Method: immunoSEQ multiplex PCR; TCRdb's copy keeps in-frame clones and lacks some. This table holds under 150,000 clones, 8.9% found once. The material sequenced was PBMCs. Receptors were obtained from a woman in her thirties or forties in good health and CMV-seropositive. Both conserved end residues are part of each CDR3. The D gene is left open where the match is weak. Where a row states a size, it is once, few, many or the class of an expanded clone; other rows omit it.

d_call	clone_size	j_call	v_call	cdr3_aa	cdr3_nt
-	few	TRBJ1-1	TRBV4-2	CASSQDGRNTEAFF	TGTGCCAGCAGCCAAGATGGCCGGAACACTGAAGCTTTCTTT
TRBD1	few	TRBJ1-1	TRBV5-4	CASSKRTGTANTEAFF	TGTGCCAGCAGCAAGAGGACCGGGACAGCAAACACTGAAGCTTTCTTT
TRBD2	few	TRBJ2-7	TRBV2	CASSEEAGGPYEQYF	TGTGCCAGCAGTGAAGAAGCGGGGGGCCCCTACGAGCAGTACTTC
-	-	TRBJ2-7	TRBV18	CASSPELDYEQYF	TGTGCCAGCTCACCCGAACTCGACTACGAGCAGTACTTC
TRBD1	-	TRBJ1-3	TRBV9	CASSVVEGQGLGNTIYF	TGTGCCAGCAGCGTAGTGGAGGGACAGGGGTTGGGAAACACCATATATTTT
TRBD1	few	TRBJ2-2	TRBV2	CASKGAANTGELFF	TGTGCCAGCAAGGGGGCGGCGAACACCGGGGAGCTGTTTTTT
TRBD1	few	TRBJ2-2	TRBV5-1	CASSPGTANTGELFF	TGCGCCAGCAGCCCAGGGACAGCGAACACCGGGGAGCTGTTTTTT
TRBD2	few	TRBJ2-1	TRBV10-3	CAARPGGYNEQFF	TGTGCCGCTCGACCGGGGGGGTACAATGAGCAGTTCTTC
TRBD2	-	TRBJ2-3	TRBV7-9	CASSLRAGGSTDTQYF	TGTGCCAGCAGCTTAAGGGCGGGGGGATCCACAGATACGCAGTATTTT
TRBD1	many	TRBJ1-1	TRBV5-1	CASSPGTGAQRDTEAFF	TGCGCCAGCAGCCCTGGGACAGGGGCGCAGAGAGACACTGAAGCTTTCTTT
-	-	TRBJ1-1	TRBV2	CASSERQGGSEAFF	TGTGCCAGCAGTGAAAGGCAGGGTGGATCGGAAGCTTTCTTT
-	-	TRBJ1-6	TRBV9	CASSADSRGNSPLHF	TGTGCCAGCAGCGCGGACTCCCGGGGGAATTCACCCCTCCACTTT
TRBD2	few	TRBJ2-7	TRBV9	CASSAGGAFSYEQYF	TGTGCCAGCAGCGCGGGGGGAGCCTTTTCCTACGAGCAGTACTTC
-	-	TRBJ2-3	TRBV2	CASSELGQGNTDTQYF	TGTGCCAGCAGTGAACTGGGGCAGGGTAACACAGATACGCAGTATTTT
-	-	TRBJ1-1	TRBV7-3	CASSQGKNTEAFF	TGTGCCAGCAGCCAGGGTAAGAACACTGAAGCTTTCTTT
TRBD1	-	TRBJ1-1	TRBV5-6	CASSADRNTEAFF	TGTGCCAGCAGTGCGGACAGGAACACTGAGGCTTTCTTT
-	-	TRBJ2-5	TRBV18	CASSPTMGETQYF	TGTGCCAGCTCACCTACTATGGGAGAGACCCAGTACTTC
-	-	TRBJ1-6	TRBV6-1	CASSLWPLNSPLHF	TGTGCCAGCAGTCTGTGGCCGCTTAATTCACCCCTCCACTTT
-	few	TRBJ1-1	TRBV11-2	CASSLGVNTEAFF	TGTGCCAGCAGCTTAGGCGTGAACACTGAAGCTTTCTTT
TRBD1	-	TRBJ1-5	TRBV6-6	CASRQGANQPQHF	TGTGCCAGCAGGCAGGGGGCAAATCAGCCCCAGCATTTT
TRBD2	-	TRBJ2-7	TRBV5-1	CASSLIAGGPSYEQYF	TGCGCCAGCAGCTTGATTGCGGGGGGGCCGTCTTACGAGCAGTACTTC
-	-	TRBJ2-2	TRBV7-9	CASSLARETGELFF	TGTGCCAGCAGCTTAGCCAGGGAAACCGGGGAGCTGTTTTTT
-	-	TRBJ2-7	TRBV11-2	CASSSGSPSYEQYF	TGTGCCAGCAGCTCGGGATCGCCCTCCTACGAGCAGTACTTC
-	few	TRBJ2-5	TRBV20-1	CSARVGETQYF	TGCAGTGCTAGAGTCGGGGAGACCCAGTACTTC
-	-	TRBJ1-1	TRBV5-1	CASSLTPPLNTEAFF	TGCGCCAGCAGCTTGACTCCCCCTCTGAACACTGAAGCTTTCTTT
TRBD1	few	TRBJ1-6	TRBV19	CASSIGGQANNSPLHF	TGTGCCAGTAGTATCGGGGGACAGGCGAATAATTCACCCCTCCACTTT
-	-	TRBJ2-1	TRBV19	CASSLGPRPSYNEQFF	TGTGCCAGTAGTTTGGGCCCCCGGCCTTCCTACAATGAGCAGTTCTTC
-	few	TRBJ2-2	TRBV5-4	CASSSGGTTNTGELFF	TGTGCCAGCAGCTCGGGTGGGACAACGAACACCGGGGAGCTGTTTTTT
-	-	TRBJ1-5	TRBV16	CASSANRDSNQPQHF	TGTGCCAGCAGCGCAAACAGGGATAGCAATCAGCCCCAGCATTTT
-	few	TRBJ1-1	TRBV18	CASSRSGLTEAFF	TGTGCCAGCTCACGATCTGGGCTCACTGAAGCTTTCTTT
-	-	TRBJ1-3	TRBV6-1	CASSEGASGNTIYF	TGTGCCAGCAGTGAGGGGGCCTCTGGAAACACCATATATTTT
-	-	TRBJ2-5	TRBV12-2	CASRPLTSGGAKTQYF	TGTGCAAGTCGCCCCCTGACTAGCGGGGGGGCGAAGACCCAGTACTTC
TRBD1	-	TRBJ2-2	TRBV6-1	CASIIGTANTGELFF	TGTGCCAGCATTATCGGGACAGCGAACACCGGGGAGCTGTTTTTT
-	few	TRBJ2-3	TRBV4-1	CASSQGATDTQYF	TGCGCCAGCAGCCAAGGAGCCACAGATACGCAGTATTTT
-	few	TRBJ1-4	TRBV6-6	CASTNGGAGEKLFF	TGTGCCAGCACTAATGGGGGGGCGGGTGAAAAACTGTTTTTT
TRBD1	few	TRBJ2-7	TRBV19	CASSLLGQGPSYEQYF	TGTGCCAGTAGTCTCCTTGGACAGGGACCGTCCTACGAGCAGTACTTC
-	-	TRBJ1-2	TRBV6-5	CASSYDIVLGGYTF	TGTGCCAGCAGTTATGACATAGTCTTGGGCGGCTACACCTTC
-	-	TRBJ1-2	TRBV19	CASRLTYEGGFNYGYTF	TGTGCCAGTAGGCTAACCTATGAGGGAGGATTCAACTATGGCTACACCTTC